Sequencing of this T cell receptor (beta chain) was carried out in a study of blood T cell repertoires in COVID-19. At the level of the study: In each case, the material was cDNA or gDNA derived from T cells, B-cell-depleted T cells, or PBMCs.

Germline values: CDR1 SGHTS, CDR2 YDEGEE. The CDR3 spans 19 residues. Trimming cost V 0 bases and J 0 bases, with 18 bases left between them. Per the authors' pipeline: Researchers report that nucleated cell counts were estimated from reference gene primer amplification. TCRdb keeps only in-frame clones here, not all; method: immunoSEQ multiplex PCR. V, J and clone size are taken as reported in that table, and D and trimming were inferred from the DNA itself. The data contain 130,000 to 150,000 clones, roughly 90% of them singletons. This receptor was identified in a man over 45 with active or convalescent COVID-19. Material: peripheral blood. The rearrangement links TRBV5-8 to TRBJ1-4; TRBD1 might be the D (5 bases). The CDR3, as DNA: TGTGCCAGCAGCTTGGGTGCTGTCGGGGGAGGTGCAACTAATGAAAAACTGTTTTTT. This gives the protein CASSLGAVGGGATNEKLFF. Full variable domain (rest looked up from reference TRBV5-8 and TRBJ1-4): EAGVTQSPTHLIKTRGQQATLRCSPISGHTSVYWYQQALGLGLQFLLWYDEGEERNRGNFPPRFSGRQFPNYSSELNVNALELEDSALYLCASSLGAVGGGATNEKLFFGSGTQLSVL.